The entry below gives a single TCR beta chain sequence along with its context. This entry belongs to a study of human T cells and chemical hapten exposure. On the study more broadly: DPC at 0.01% went onto the upper back in patch tests, read at 6 days. Enrolled patients were predominantly female and had alopecia areata, totalis or universalis. Per-sample TCR yield variation was attributed mainly to small pooled library volume differences.

MiXCR, run by TCRdb on the RACE reads, gives a single entry per CDR3 protein. The sample has over 85,000 distinct CDR3 sequences; around 11% are singletons. Time point denoted: patch test 1, 2 weeks after DPC sensitization. This sample's treatment: therapeutic diphenylcyclopropenone sensitization with weekly scalp DPC. The V end lost 6 bases, the J end lost 6 bases, and 8 bases lay between the germline ends. The germline CDR1 and CDR2 sequences are SGHKS and YYEKEE (reference sequence). The CDR3 extends over 11 amino acids. Specimen: whole blood, collected in connection with sensitization to the hapten diphenylcyclopropenone (DPC). This clonotype was sampled from a woman in her thirties or forties with alopecia areata. Some clones in this sample may be carry-over from other donors' samples. The chain uses TRBV5-5 and TRBJ2-3; no definite D call. The CDR3 bases are TGTGCCAGCATCTTTACGGATACGCAGTATTTT. Its protein is CASIFTDTQYF.